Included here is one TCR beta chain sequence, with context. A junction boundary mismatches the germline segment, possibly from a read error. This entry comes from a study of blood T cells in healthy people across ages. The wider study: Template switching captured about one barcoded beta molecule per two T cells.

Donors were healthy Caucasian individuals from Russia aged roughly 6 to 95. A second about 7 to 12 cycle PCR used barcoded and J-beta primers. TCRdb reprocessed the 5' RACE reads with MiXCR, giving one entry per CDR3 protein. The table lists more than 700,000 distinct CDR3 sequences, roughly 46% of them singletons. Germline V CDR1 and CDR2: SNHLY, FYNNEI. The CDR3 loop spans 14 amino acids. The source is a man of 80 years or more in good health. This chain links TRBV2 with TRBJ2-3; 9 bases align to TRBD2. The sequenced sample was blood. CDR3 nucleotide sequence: TGTGCCAGCATCTGGCGGGAGGGCACAGATACGGAGTATTTT. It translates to CASIWREGTDTEYF.